What follows are 9 T cell receptor beta chains derived from one specimen sequenced in a study of identifying expanded T cells in peripheral blood (dated by TCRdb to the late 2010s). Libraries came from the immunoSEQ multiplex PCR assay. Imported from immuneACCESS, the table was reduced by TCRdb to in-frame sequences with V and J called. These copies leave out some clones; in studies compared against another copy, an unresolved V gene accounts for under half, and the cause of the remainder is not known. The sample table records around 66,000 clones; 70% to 90% of these occur just once. The ten largest clones add up to 4.7% of the sample. Sequenced input: blood. These receptors were collected from a person aged 18-70 years in good health.

V is TRBV5-1 and J is TRBJ2-7, with 7 bases that match TRBD1. This CDR3 spans 15 amino acids. The germline CDR1 and CDR2 sequences are SGHRS and YFSETQ. V lost 0 bases to trimming and J lost 3 bases; unmatched junction nucleotides: 6. CDR3 amino acids: CASSLAGTVYYEQYF. CDR3 DNA sequence: TGCGCCAGCAGCTTGGCTGGGACAGTCTACTACGAGCAGTACTTC.

The V and J genes are TRBV6-1 and TRBJ1-1; possible D gene TRBD1, 5 bases. The CDR3 length is 14 residues. V was clipped by 7 bases and J by 11 bases, with 23 bases between them. The germline V gene has CDR1 MNHNS and CDR2 SASEGT. CDR3 protein: CASMGGRAMEGAFF. The DNA for the CDR3 is TGTGCCAGCATGGGCGGCAGGGCGATGGAAGGGGCTTTCTTT.

The chain combines TRBV10-3 with TRBJ2-5; 11 bases match TRBD2. Losses at the gene ends were 11 bases for V and 5 bases for J; bases not matched to a gene: 7. The V gene's germline CDR1 is ENHRY and CDR2 SYGVKD. CDR3 length: 13 amino acids. CDR3 sequence: CAGGSGGAETQYF. The CDR3 coding sequence is TGTGCCGGGGGTAGCGGGGGGGCCGAGACCCAGTACTTC.

This clone has only a few counts. V usage is TRBV6-4 and J usage is TRBJ2-1; 9 positions match TRBD2. Germline V gene data show CDR1 as MRHNA and CDR2 as SNTAGT. With V trimmed by 2 bases and J by 6 bases, 5 bases remained unmatched. CDR3 length equals 15 residues. CDR3 sequence reads: CASSDDPSGANEQFF. The CDR3 DNA follows: TGTGCCAGCAGTGACGACCCTAGCGGGGCCAATGAGCAGTTCTTC.

This sequence joins TRBV18 and TRBJ1-5; D perhaps matches TRBD1 (6 bases). The CDR3 totals 13 residues. Germline V gene data show CDR1 as KGHSH and CDR2 as LQKENI. The V end was cut by 6 bases, the J end by 7 bases, with 13 bases between. Here the CDR3 DNA reads TGTGCCAGCTCCGGGGGCGCAGAGCAGCCCCAGCATTTT. This codes for CASSGGAEQPQHF.

V is TRBV19 and J is TRBJ2-1; 12 bases are shared with TRBD2. The CDR3 has 13 residues. J lost 10 bases, V lost 4 bases, and 2 bases had no gene match. Germline values: CDR1 LNHDA, CDR2 SQIVND (reference sequence). CDR3 sequence reads: CASSNGLAGEQFF. DNA of the CDR3: TGTGCCAGTAGTAACGGACTAGCGGGGGAGCAGTTCTTC.

In its sample, this clone was seen once. This chain connects TRBV5-1 to TRBJ2-2, with 10 bases fitting TRBD2. The germline gives CDR1 SGHRS, CDR2 YFSETQ. V was clipped by 4 bases and J by 4 bases; unmatched bases: 7. There are 16 residues in the CDR3. The CDR3 DNA sequence: TGCGCCAGCAGCAGGGGGACTAGCGACCTCACCGGGGAGCTGTTTTTT. This sequence encodes CASSRGTSDLTGELFF.

This sequence joins TRBV2 and TRBJ2-1, with 8 bases that match TRBD2. Germline lookup yields CDR1 SNHLY and CDR2 FYNNEI. V shed 6 bases, J shed 4 bases, and the junction held 2 bases outside the gene matches. CDR3 size: 13 residues. The CDR3, as DNA: TGTGCCAGCAGACTAGCGGTTTACAATGAGCAGTTCTTC. Protein: CASRLAVYNEQFF. The variable domain in full, completed from reference TRBV2 and TRBJ2-1, reads EPEVTQTPSHQVTQMGQEVILRCVPISNHLYFYWYRQILGQKVEFLVSFYNNEISEKSEIFDDQFSVERPDGSNFTLKIRSTKLEDSAMYFCASRLAVYNEQFFGPGTRLTVL.

The CDR3 DNA is TGTGCCAGCAGCTCTACAGGGGAATACGAGCAGTACTTC. Encoded protein: CASSSTGEYEQYF. This sequence joins TRBV9 and TRBJ2-7, with TRBD1 matching 7 bases. V trimming: 4 bases; J trimming: 4 bases; junction bases outside the gene matches: 5. The CDR3 length is 13 residues. The germline V gene encodes CDR1 SGDLS and CDR2 YYNGEE.